This T cell receptor beta chain was sequenced in a study of spatial heterogeneity in lung cancer. Study-level points and caveats: The appearance of ubiquitous expanded tumor TCRs in blood was greater at resection than follow-up.

TCRdb re-analysed the 5' RACE reads in MiXCR, keeping a single row per CDR3 protein. The table includes some 100,000 distinct CDR3 sequences, about 12% detected once. Germline CDR1 is MDHEN and CDR2 is SYDVKM. The V end was cut by 6 bases, the J end by 0 bases, with 10 bases between. The CDR3 has 14 residues. The time point: sample taken at primary tumor resection. Extraction of whole RNA from tumor, nontumor lung or frozen PBMC preceded unsorted sequencing. This clonotype was observed many times. Its antigen is currently unknown. Specimen: PBMCs, collected at surgery. The chain couples TRBV28 to TRBJ2-3; maybe TRBD2 (5 bases). This sequence originates from a male donor with early-stage non-small cell lung cancer. CDR3 nucleotides: TGTGCCAGCAGCAGTGAGGGTAGCACAGATACGCAGTATTTT. Encoded protein: CASSSEGSTDTQYF.